The 13 T cell receptor beta chains reported below all come from one sample, sequenced in a study of blood T cell repertoires in COVID-19. Libraries were prepared by immunoSEQ multiplex PCR; TCRdb keeps only in-frame clonotypes and omits some of them. Here the sample spans roughly 250,000 clones, 75% to 90% being singletons. The sequencing sample was made of PBMCs or T cells enriched from blood (not recorded which). These receptors came from a woman between 40 and 50 years old who had been exposed to COVID-19.

V gene TRBV2 combines with J gene TRBJ1-1; D not certain. The CDR3 totals 14 residues. V was pared by 4 bases and J by 1 base, with 10 bases between. From germline, CDR1 is SNHLY and CDR2 FYNNEI. The CDR3 reads CASSVWRGNTEAFF. CDR3 nucleotide sequence: TGTGCCAGCAGTGTTTGGCGAGGGAACACTGAAGCTTTCTTT.

CDR3 coding DNA: TGTGCCAGCAGCAAAACAGGGGGGCCCTTCAGTTCACTGGTATCCTACGAGCAGTACTTC. Translating it yields CASSKTGGPFSSLVSYEQYF. The chain combines TRBV5-5 with TRBJ2-7; 8 positions match TRBD1. The V gene's germline CDR1 is SGHKS and CDR2 YYEKEE (reference sequence). The CDR3 extends over 20 amino acids. V dropped 4 bases and J dropped 1; count of bases not matched to a gene: 22.

A few counts support this clone. The rearrangement joins TRBV7-3 to TRBJ1-2; D is undetermined. Deletions cut 3 bases from V and 7 bases from J, with 6 bases between. CDR1 and CDR2 (germline): SGHTA, FQGTGA. CDR3 length: 11 residues. CDR3 nucleotides: TGTGCCAGCAGCTTCCCTCCTGGCTACACCTTC. It is translated as CASSFPPGYTF.

V and J are TRBV4-3 and TRBJ2-6; the D gene is possibly TRBD2 (6 bases). V was shortened by 4 bases and J by 0 bases, with 19 bases between the two germline ends. The germline V gene has CDR1 LGHNA and CDR2 YSLEER. The CDR3 spans 19 residues. The CDR3 coding sequence is TGCGCCAGCAGCCCACTTGGAGCGGGCTCCGACTCTGGGGCCAACGTCCTGACTTTC. It codes for CASSPLGAGSDSGANVLTF.

The chain carries TRBV2 and TRBJ1-6, with 9 bases identical to TRBD1. The V and J ends lost 8 bases and 7 bases, in that order; junction bases with no gene match: 3. The CDR3 length is 13 residues. The germline V gene has CDR1 SNHLY and CDR2 FYNNEI. CDR3 amino acids: CASRTGVNSPLHF. The CDR3 nucleotides are TGTGCCAGCCGGACAGGGGTGAATTCACCCCTCCACTTT.

This rearrangement joins TRBV4-1 to TRBJ1-6; TRBD1 might be the D (6 bases). Germline CDR1 reads MGHRA; CDR2 reads YSYEKL. Trimming stripped 3 bases from V and 10 bases from J, with 16 bases between. The CDR3 consists of 15 residues. Here the CDR3 DNA reads TGCGCCAGCAGCCACCCTGACAGGTACCCGTCACCCCTCCACTTT. Protein: CASSHPDRYPSPLHF.

The rearrangement joins TRBV7-2 to TRBJ2-7; 7 bases are a match to TRBD2. V trimming: 4 bases; J trimming: 4 bases; junction bases outside the gene matches: 10. There are 15 residues in the CDR3. Germline CDR1 is SGHTA and CDR2 is FQGNSA. The CDR3 loop reads CASSSTRWGGYEQYF. Here the CDR3 DNA reads TGTGCCAGCAGCTCAACGCGGTGGGGGGGGTACGAGCAGTACTTC.

The genes are TRBV27 and TRBJ2-7; TRBD1 might be the D (6 bases). The germline V gene encodes CDR1 MNHEY and CDR2 SMNVEV (reference sequence). The CDR3 has 16 amino acids. V was shortened by 5 bases and J by 0 bases, with 17 bases between the two germline ends. The DNA of the CDR3 is TGTGCCAGCAGTACCACAAGACAGGCAAGCTCCTACGAGCAGTACGTC. This codes for CASSTTRQASSYEQYV.

This chain links TRBV3-1 (or the pseudogene TRBV3-2) with TRBJ1-1; D unresolved. The CDR3 has 15 residues. V gave up 4 bases and J gave up 1 base, with 13 bases separating them. Germline CDR1 and CDR2: LGHDT and YNNKEL (reference sequence). CDR3 in DNA: TGTGCCAGCAGCCCACTGGCGGGTGGGAACACTGAAGCTTTCTTT. It encodes CASSPLAGGNTEAFF.

The chain has TRBV7-8 and TRBJ1-1, with D tentatively TRBD1 (5 bases). V was clipped by 5 bases and J by 4 bases, with 11 bases between them. The CDR3 contains 13 residues. Germline V lookup: CDR1 SGHVS, CDR2 FQNEAQ. In DNA form, the CDR3 reads TGTGCCAGCAGCGGCCGGGGGTTCACTGAAGCTTTCTTT. Its translation: CASSGRGFTEAFF. The whole variable domain, remainder taken from reference TRBV7-8 and TRBJ1-1, is GAGVSQSPRYKVAKRGQDVALRCDPISGHVSLFWYQQALGQGPEFLTYFQNEAQLDKSGLPSDRFFAERPEGSVSTLKIQRTQQEDSAVYLCASSGRGFTEAFFGQGTRLTVV.

V is TRBV19 and J is TRBJ2-6, with 11 bases that match TRBD1. With 8 bases clipped from V and 0 bases from J, the junction kept 6 bases outside the gene matches. The CDR3 has 17 residues. Germline CDR1 reads LNHDA; CDR2 reads SQIVND (reference sequence). As DNA, the CDR3 is TGTGCCAGTGGTCGGACAGGGGGCGGCTCTGGGGCCAACGTCCTGACTTTC. This encodes CASGRTGGGSGANVLTF. Using reference TRBV19 and TRBJ2-6 for the parts outside the CDR3, the full variable domain is DGGITQSPKYLFRKEGQNVTLSCEQNLNHDAMYWYRQDPGQGLRLIYYSQIVNDFQKGDIAEGYSVSREKKESFPLTVTSAQKNPTAFYLCASGRTGGGSGANVLTFGAGSRLTVL.

This sequence joins TRBV6-5 and TRBJ1-6, with D possibly being TRBD1 (5 bases). The V gene's germline CDR1 is MNHEY and CDR2 SVGAGI. The length of the CDR3 is 15 residues. V shed 8 bases and J shed 0 bases, with 11 bases lying between them. This CDR3 reads CASGQGYSYNSPLHF. The CDR3 DNA is TGTGCCAGCGGCCAGGGATACTCCTATAATTCACCCCTCCACTTT.

The rearrangement joins TRBV11-2 to TRBJ2-5; TRBD1 might be the D (5 bases). V dropped 6 bases and J dropped 4 bases, with 15 bases sitting between them. The CDR3 covers 14 residues. The germline V gene encodes CDR1 SGHAT and CDR2 FQNNGV. The CDR3: CASRNSLRGETQYF. CDR3 nucleotides: TGTGCCAGCAGAAACAGCCTAAGGGGAGAGACCCAGTACTTC.